The sequence of this T cell receptor beta chain was determined in a study of early T cells in non-severe SARS-CoV-2 infection. Study-wide context: Bulk RNA taken from unsorted whole blood was sequenced, leaving chains unpaired.

The library protocol tagged individual cDNA molecules with unique molecular identifiers. MiXCR was run by TCRdb on the 5' RACE reads, yielding one entry per CDR3 protein. The sample contains more than 90,000 distinct CDR3 sequences, around 14% of which appear only once. The sample holds many counts of this clonotype. J gave up 0 bases and V 6 bases, and 7 bases lay outside the gene matches. This CDR3 contains 15 residues. Germline values: CDR1 MDHEN, CDR2 SYDVKM. Sequenced input: whole blood. The TCR was taken from an adult who was a healthcare worker with PCR-confirmed SARS-CoV-2 infection or an uninfected control (not recorded which). V gene TRBV28 combines with J gene TRBJ1-2; 7 bases are shared with TRBD1. CDR3: CASRGGGVSNYGYTF. The CDR3 DNA reads TGTGCCAGCAGGGGAGGGGGCGTCTCTAACTATGGCTACACCTTC.